The 30 T cell receptor beta chains below all came from one sample that was sequenced in a study of CD8 T cells in Susac syndrome. Random hexamers were used to reverse transcribe the RNA input (roughly 0.5 to 1 ug). MiXCR, applied by TCRdb to the immunoSEQ multiplex PCR reads, yields one record per CDR3 protein. The data hold some 130,000 distinct CDR3 sequences, with 75% to 90% observed a single time. The sequencing input was CD8+ T cells from PBMCs. The receptors were gathered from a human donor with multiple sclerosis.

The genes are TRBV5-6 and TRBJ2-7, with 8 bases that match TRBD1. V lost 3 bases and J lost 3; bases outside the gene matches: 5. The CDR3 has 14 residues. CDR1 and CDR2 from the germline V gene are SGHDT and YYEEEE. The CDR3: CASSWTGRNYEQYF. Here the CDR3 DNA reads TGTGCCAGCAGCTGGACAGGGAGAAACTACGAGCAGTACTTC.

The gene calls are TRBV6-2 or TRBV6-3 and TRBJ2-1, with 13 bases that match TRBD2. The CDR3 is made up of 17 amino acids. V shed 5 bases, J shed 2 bases, and the junction held 6 bases outside the gene matches. Germline CDR1 is MNHEY and CDR2 is SVGEGT. The CDR3 DNA reads as TGTGCCAGCAGTCCCGGGACTAGCGGGGTCACCTACAATGAGCAGTTCTTC. Translated: CASSPGTSGVTYNEQFF.

This chain joins TRBV3-1 and TRBJ1-4; D may be TRBD1 (6 bases). The germline V gene has CDR1 LGHDT and CDR2 YNNKEL (reference sequence). Between the trimmed V and J ends, which lost 0 bases and 0 bases, there was a span of 11 bases. The CDR3 extends over 17 amino acids. The CDR3 coding sequence is TGTGCCAGCAGCCAAGAGGGACAACGTGCAACTAATGAAAAACTGTTTTTT. Translated, it gives CASSQEGQRATNEKLFF.

The table lists this clonotype with a count of one. V gene TRBV20-1 combines with J gene TRBJ2-5; 7 bases are a match to TRBD1. Germline trimming cut 3 bases from V and 5 bases from J; bases unmatched to any gene: 9. This CDR3 is built from 14 residues. Germline V CDR1 and CDR2: DFQATT, SNEGSKA (reference sequence). The CDR3 spells CSARGDRVMETQYF. CDR3 nucleotides: TGCAGTGCTAGGGGAGACAGGGTGATGGAGACCCAGTACTTC.

V and J are TRBV11-1 and TRBJ1-2; a weak D match, TRBD1 (5 bases). Per germline, CDR1 SGHAT and CDR2 FQDESV (reference sequence). V was cut by 5 bases and J by 5 bases, with 9 bases left in between. CDR3 size: 12 residues. CDR3 DNA: TGTGCCAGCAGCGAGGACACATATGGCTACACCTTC. Protein: CASSEDTYGYTF.

The V and J genes are TRBV5-1 and TRBJ1-1, with D hard to call. The CDR3 has 14 amino acids. V shed 1 base and J shed 7 bases, with 14 bases lying between them. The V gene's germline CDR1 is SGHRS and CDR2 YFSETQ. The DNA of the CDR3 is TGCGCCAGCAGCTTGTGGGGAATCGCCAATGAAGCTTTCTTT. This codes for CASSLWGIANEAFF.

This chain connects TRBV6-2 or TRBV6-3 to TRBJ2-3, with D hard to call. CDR1 and CDR2 from the germline V gene are MNHEY and SVGEGT. The germline V and J ends were trimmed by 2 bases and 5 bases, with 8 bases remaining between them. This CDR3 comprises 13 residues. This CDR3 reads CASSYDTLDTQYF. In nucleotides, the CDR3 is TGTGCCAGCAGTTACGACACCTTAGATACGCAGTATTTT.

The sample holds a few counts of this clonotype. The chain recombines TRBV11-2 with TRBJ1-6; D remains unclear. V lost 7 bases and J 7 bases, leaving 17 bases between the germline ends. The CDR3 totals 15 residues. The germline V gene has CDR1 SGHAT and CDR2 FQNNGV. The DNA for the CDR3 is TGTGCCAGCACCATGGTATCCCCCACGAATTCACCCCTCCACTTT. Amino acids: CASTMVSPTNSPLHF.

The rearrangement links TRBV5-1 to TRBJ2-2; D uncertain. Between the trimmed V and J ends, which lost 3 bases and 7 bases, there was a span of 16 bases. Germline CDR1 and CDR2: SGHRS and YFSETQ. This CDR3 is built from 15 residues. The CDR3 is CASSSYNSIFGELFF. The CDR3 nucleotides read TGCGCCAGCAGCTCCTACAATTCGATCTTCGGGGAGCTGTTTTTT.

The chain uses TRBV9 and TRBJ1-1; 7 nucleotides agree with TRBD1. Germline V gene lookup returns CDR1 SGDLS and CDR2 YYNGEE. The CDR3 length is 14 residues. Trimming removed 2 bases from V and 3 bases from J; junction bases left unmatched: 4. The CDR3 region has the DNA TGTGCCAGCAGCGTTGGAGGGGGCGACACTGAAGCTTTCTTT. This encodes CASSVGGGDTEAFF.

This rearrangement joins TRBV9 to TRBJ2-1, with D unclear. Per the germline V gene, CDR1 is SGDLS and CDR2 is YYNGEE. Trimming removed 0 bases from V and 3 bases from J, with 13 bases in between. The CDR3 sequence is 16 residues long. As DNA, the CDR3 is TGTGCCAGCAGCGTAGAGGCAGCGTCGTACTACAATGAGCAGTTCTTC. Protein: CASSVEAASYYNEQFF. Based on the CDR3 plus reference TRBV9 and TRBJ2-1, the full variable domain is DSGVTQTPKHLITATGQRVTLRCSPRSGDLSVYWYQQSLDQGLQFLIQYYNGEERAKGNILERFSAQQFPDLHSELNLSSLELGDSALYFCASSVEAASYYNEQFFGPGTRLTVL.

The J gene is TRBJ2-2, the V gene TRBV12-3 or TRBV12-4; 10 bases match TRBD1. The length of the CDR3 is 17 residues. V was pared by 3 bases and J by 4 bases, with 8 bases of the junction left unmatched. This CDR3 is CASSFGGDRGSTGELFF. The DNA of the CDR3 is TGTGCCAGCAGTTTTGGGGGGGACAGGGGTTCCACCGGGGAGCTGTTTTTT.

This chain uses TRBV4-1 with TRBJ2-1, with 12 bases aligning to TRBD2. CDR3 length: 17 amino acids. From germline, CDR1 is MGHRA and CDR2 YSYEKL. Unmatched junction bases numbered 11, after V lost 3 bases and J lost 8 bases. CDR3: CASSQEPLAGGLYEQFF. The CDR3 nucleotides are TGCGCCAGCAGCCAGGAACCCCTAGCGGGAGGGTTATATGAGCAGTTCTTC.

Regarding this clonotype: The junction and the germline gene differ at one end; a read error may be behind it. The chain links TRBV13 to TRBJ1-2; TRBD1 might be the D (5 bases). Germline values: CDR1 PRHDT, CDR2 FYEKMQ (reference sequence). The CDR3 has 12 amino acids. The CDR3 region is CASSLGAFGYTF. In DNA, the CDR3 is TGTGCCAGCAGCCTAGGGGCATTCGGCTACACCTTC.

The chain uses TRBV4-1 and TRBJ1-3; no reliable D call. The CDR3 runs 15 residues. V shed 2 bases and J shed 4 bases, with 12 bases lying between them. Germline CDR1 and CDR2: MGHRA and YSYEKL. The CDR3 region is CASSQSSPGGNTIYF. The CDR3 DNA reads TGCGCCAGCAGCCAATCCTCCCCAGGAGGAAACACCATATATTTT.

This sequence joins TRBV27 and TRBJ1-1; no reliable D call. Germline loops: CDR1 MNHEY, CDR2 SMNVEV (reference sequence). The CDR3 has 13 amino acids. The V end was cut by 2 bases, the J end by 6 bases, with 10 bases between. The CDR3: CASSLTMVAEAFF. The CDR3 nucleotides read TGTGCCAGCAGTTTAACAATGGTCGCTGAAGCTTTCTTT.

This chain links TRBV29-1 with TRBJ1-1; D gene ambiguous. The V and J ends lost 4 bases and 2 bases respectively, with 5 bases between them. Germline V gene sequence: CDR1 SQVTM, CDR2 ANQGSEA. This CDR3 contains 11 residues. CDR3 residues: CSVGHNTEAFF. CDR3 coding DNA: TGCAGCGTTGGACATAACACTGAAGCTTTCTTT.

The rearrangement uses TRBV12-3 or TRBV12-4 and TRBJ2-3; D is undetermined. V gave up 3 bases and J gave up 5 bases, with 9 bases separating them. The CDR3 contains 13 residues. CDR3 nucleotides: TGTGCCAGCAGTTTTGCCCCCCGAGATACGCAGTATTTT. Amino acids: CASSFAPRDTQYF.

The chain combines TRBV12-3 or TRBV12-4 with TRBJ1-5; D remains ambiguous. This CDR3 spans 13 amino acids. The V end lost 6 bases, the J end lost 1 base, and 7 bases lay between the germline ends. The DNA for the CDR3 is TGTGCCAGCAGCGGCGGGAGCAATCAGCCCCAGCATTTT. Encoded protein: CASSGGSNQPQHF.

The chain employs TRBV5-1 and TRBJ2-1; TRBD2 matches 8 bases. CDR3 length: 15 amino acids. CDR1 is SGHRS, CDR2 YFSETQ, per germline. J was trimmed by 9 bases and V by 1 base; bases with no gene match: 9. CDR3 coding DNA: TGCGCCAGCAGCTTGCCGGGAGGGCCTGTGGGTGAGCAGTTCTTC. Its protein is CASSLPGGPVGEQFF.

The chain links TRBV7-8 to TRBJ2-1, with TRBD2 as a possible D gene (5 bases). CDR3 length: 15 residues. CDR1 is SGHVS and CDR2 is FQNEAQ in the germline V gene. V was trimmed by 2 bases and J by 1 base, leaving 9 bases between them. CDR3 sequence: CASSLYPGSYNEQFF. CDR3 DNA sequence: TGTGCCAGCAGCTTATATCCGGGGTCCTACAATGAGCAGTTCTTC.

V and J are TRBV29-1 and TRBJ1-5; 9 positions agree with TRBD1. The length of the CDR3 is 13 residues. Per the germline V gene, CDR1 is SQVTM and CDR2 is ANQGSEA. V shed 7 bases, J shed 5 bases, and the junction held 6 bases outside the gene matches. CDR3 nucleotides: TGCAGCGGCCGGGACAGGGATCATCAGCCCCAGCATTTT. Protein product: CSGRDRDHQPQHF.

This sequence joins TRBV2 and TRBJ1-2; D gene ambiguous. This CDR3 comprises 14 residues. Germline V lookup: CDR1 SNHLY, CDR2 FYNNEI. The V end was cut by 7 bases, the J end by 4 bases, with 16 bases between. The CDR3 DNA sequence: TGTGCCAGCAACGAATGGGTTGTCGGCTATGGCTACACCTTC. The encoded protein is CASNEWVVGYGYTF.

This sequence joins TRBV28 and TRBJ1-6; tentatively, D is TRBD1 (6 bases). Deletions cut 2 bases from V and 8 bases from J, with 13 bases between. The CDR3 length is 15 residues. Looked up from germline, CDR1 is MDHEN and CDR2 is SYDVKM. DNA for the CDR3: TGTGCCAGCAGTTTAAGGGGGACTTGGGATTCACCCCTCCACTTT. This translates into CASSLRGTWDSPLHF.

The chain employs TRBV19 and TRBJ2-7; D unresolved. Germline values: CDR1 LNHDA, CDR2 SQIVND (reference sequence). Trimming pared 6 bases from V and 3 bases from J, leaving 6 bases between. The CDR3 has 11 amino acids. CDR3 sequence: CASRGGYEQYF. The CDR3, as DNA: TGTGCCAGTAGGGGTGGCTACGAGCAGTACTTC.

This clonotype was observed once. This chain links TRBV20-1 with TRBJ1-1, with TRBD1 identical over 7 bases. Per germline, CDR1 DFQATT and CDR2 SNEGSKA (reference sequence). V was clipped by 1 base and J by 0 bases; unmatched bases: 11. The CDR3 totals 17 residues. The CDR3 spells CSARAETYRGMNTEAFF. CDR3 nucleotide sequence: TGCAGTGCTAGAGCGGAAACATACAGGGGAATGAACACTGAAGCTTTCTTT.

This chain joins TRBV27 and TRBJ1-5; D is undetermined. CDR1 MNHEY and CDR2 SMNVEV come from the germline V gene (reference sequence). Trimming shortened V by 2 bases and J by 0 bases, and 5 bases separated the two germline ends. The CDR3 is made up of 14 amino acids. CDR3 sequence reads: CASSLAGSNQPQHF. The CDR3 DNA reads as TGTGCCAGCAGTTTAGCGGGTAGCAATCAGCCCCAGCATTTT.

This clonotype occurred once. The CDR3 nucleotides read TGTGCCAGCAGCTATTACCCGGGACAGGGGCTTGCTACCTATGGCTACACCTTC. Amino acid sequence: CASSYYPGQGLATYGYTF. The rearrangement uses TRBV11-3 and TRBJ1-2; 10 nucleotides match TRBD1. Germline CDR1 reads SGHNT; CDR2 reads YENEEA. Trimming took 4 bases from V and 4 from J; bases not matched to a gene: 15. This CDR3 contains 18 residues.

The chain is built from TRBV19 and TRBJ1-5; D is possibly TRBD1 (5 bases). The CDR3 is 15 residues long. Trimming took 5 bases from V and 2 from J, leaving 13 bases between them. Germline V lookup: CDR1 LNHDA, CDR2 SQIVND (reference sequence). The CDR3 reads CASSPGTRGNQPQHF. DNA for the CDR3: TGTGCCAGTAGTCCTGGGACGAGGGGCAATCAGCCCCAGCATTTT.

The chain carries TRBV10-3 and TRBJ2-1; 9 bases are shared with TRBD2. The CDR3 has 14 residues. CDR1 and CDR2 from the germline V gene are ENHRY and SYGVKD. In DNA, the CDR3 is TGTGCTGTTACCGGGACTAGCCCCTCGAATGAGCAGTTCTTC. The encoded protein is CAVTGTSPSNEQFF.